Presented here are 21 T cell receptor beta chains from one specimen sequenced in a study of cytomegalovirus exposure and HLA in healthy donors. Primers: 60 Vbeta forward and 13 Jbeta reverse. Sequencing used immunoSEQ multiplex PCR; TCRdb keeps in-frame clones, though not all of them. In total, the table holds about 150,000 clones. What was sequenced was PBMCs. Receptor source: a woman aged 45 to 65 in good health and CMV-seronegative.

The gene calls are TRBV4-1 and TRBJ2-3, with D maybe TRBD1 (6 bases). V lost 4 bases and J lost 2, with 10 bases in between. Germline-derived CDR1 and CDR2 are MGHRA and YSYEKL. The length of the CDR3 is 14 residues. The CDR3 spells CASSLGHSTDTQYF. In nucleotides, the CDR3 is TGCGCCAGCAGCCTGGGACACTCCACAGATACGCAGTATTTT.

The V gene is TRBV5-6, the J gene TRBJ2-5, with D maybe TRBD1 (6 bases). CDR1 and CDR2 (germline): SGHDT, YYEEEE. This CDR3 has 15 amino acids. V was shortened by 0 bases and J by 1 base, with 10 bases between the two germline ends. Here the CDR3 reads CASSLARTAQETQYF. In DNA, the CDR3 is TGTGCCAGCAGCTTGGCCCGGACAGCCCAAGAGACCCAGTACTTC.

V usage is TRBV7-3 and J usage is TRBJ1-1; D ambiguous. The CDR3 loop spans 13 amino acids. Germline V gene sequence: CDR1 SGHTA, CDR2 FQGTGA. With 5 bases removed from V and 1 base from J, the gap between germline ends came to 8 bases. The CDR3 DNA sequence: TGTGCCAGCAGCCCCTCGGGGAACACTGAAGCTTTCTTT. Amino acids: CASSPSGNTEAFF.

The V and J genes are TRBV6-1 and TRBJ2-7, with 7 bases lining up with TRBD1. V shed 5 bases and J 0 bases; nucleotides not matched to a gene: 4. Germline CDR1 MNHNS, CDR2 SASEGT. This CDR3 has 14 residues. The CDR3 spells CASSTGQVSYEQYF. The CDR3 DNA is TGTGCCAGCAGTACCGGACAGGTCTCCTACGAGCAGTACTTC.

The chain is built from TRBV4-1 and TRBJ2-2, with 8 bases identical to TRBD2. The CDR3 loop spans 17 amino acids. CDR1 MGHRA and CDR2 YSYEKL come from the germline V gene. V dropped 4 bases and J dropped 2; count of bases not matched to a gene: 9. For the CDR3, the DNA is TGCGCCAGCAGCCCTCGAAGGCTAGCGGGCAACACCGGGGAGCTGTTTTTT. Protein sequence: CASSPRRLAGNTGELFF.

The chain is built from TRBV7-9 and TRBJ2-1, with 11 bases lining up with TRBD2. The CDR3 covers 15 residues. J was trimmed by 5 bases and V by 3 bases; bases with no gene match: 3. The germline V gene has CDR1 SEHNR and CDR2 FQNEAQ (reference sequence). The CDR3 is CASSLVAGGNNEQFF. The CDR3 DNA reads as TGTGCCAGCAGCTTGGTAGCGGGAGGGAACAATGAGCAGTTCTTC. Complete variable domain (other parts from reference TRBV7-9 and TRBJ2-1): DTGVSQNPRHKITKRGQNVTFRCDPISEHNRLYWYRQTLGQGPEFLTYFQNEAQLEKSRLLSDRFSAERPKGSFSTLEIQRTEQGDSAMYLCASSLVAGGNNEQFFGPGTRLTVL.

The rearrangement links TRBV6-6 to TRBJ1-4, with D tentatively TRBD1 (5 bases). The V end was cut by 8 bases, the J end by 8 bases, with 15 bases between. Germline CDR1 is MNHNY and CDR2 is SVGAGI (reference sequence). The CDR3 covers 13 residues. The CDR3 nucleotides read TGTGCCAGCCGGGGGAGGGGAAACGAAAAACTGTTTTTT. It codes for CASRGRGNEKLFF.

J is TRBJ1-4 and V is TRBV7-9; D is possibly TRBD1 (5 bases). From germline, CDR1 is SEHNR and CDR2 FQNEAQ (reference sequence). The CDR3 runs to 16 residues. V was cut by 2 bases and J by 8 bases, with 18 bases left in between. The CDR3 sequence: CASSLWVGQFTEKLFF. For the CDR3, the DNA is TGTGCCAGCAGCTTATGGGTGGGGCAATTCACCGAAAAACTGTTTTTT.

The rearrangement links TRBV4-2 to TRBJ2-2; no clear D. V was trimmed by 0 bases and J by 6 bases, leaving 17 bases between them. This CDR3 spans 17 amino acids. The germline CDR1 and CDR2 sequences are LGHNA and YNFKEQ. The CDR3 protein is CASSQDLLPSGPGELFF. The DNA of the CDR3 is TGTGCCAGCAGCCAAGATCTGTTGCCCTCTGGGCCCGGGGAGCTGTTTTTT.

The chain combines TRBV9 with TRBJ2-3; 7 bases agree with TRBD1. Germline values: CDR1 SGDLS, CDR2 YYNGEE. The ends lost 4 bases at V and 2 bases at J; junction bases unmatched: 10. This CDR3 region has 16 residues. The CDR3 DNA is TGTGCCAGCAGCCCCCAGACAGGGTTCTCCACAGATACGCAGTATTTT. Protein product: CASSPQTGFSTDTQYF.

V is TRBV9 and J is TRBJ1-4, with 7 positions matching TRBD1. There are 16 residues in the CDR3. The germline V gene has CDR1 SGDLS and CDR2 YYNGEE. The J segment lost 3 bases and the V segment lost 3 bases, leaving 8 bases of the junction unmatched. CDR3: CASSAELTGPNEKLFF. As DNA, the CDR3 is TGTGCCAGCAGCGCAGAACTGACAGGGCCTAATGAAAAACTGTTTTTT.

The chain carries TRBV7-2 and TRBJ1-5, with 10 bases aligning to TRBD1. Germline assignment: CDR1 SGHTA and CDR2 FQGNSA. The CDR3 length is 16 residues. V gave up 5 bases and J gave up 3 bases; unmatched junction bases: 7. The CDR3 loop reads CASSATGGLDNQPQHF. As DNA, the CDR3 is TGTGCCAGCAGCGCGACAGGGGGCTTGGACAATCAGCCCCAGCATTTT.

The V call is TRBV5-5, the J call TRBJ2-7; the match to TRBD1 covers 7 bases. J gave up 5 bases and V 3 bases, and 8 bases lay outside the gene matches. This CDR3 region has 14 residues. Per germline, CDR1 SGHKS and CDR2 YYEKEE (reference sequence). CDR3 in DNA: TGTGCCAGCAGCTCCGACAGGGAAGTCGACGAGCAGTACTTC. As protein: CASSSDREVDEQYF.

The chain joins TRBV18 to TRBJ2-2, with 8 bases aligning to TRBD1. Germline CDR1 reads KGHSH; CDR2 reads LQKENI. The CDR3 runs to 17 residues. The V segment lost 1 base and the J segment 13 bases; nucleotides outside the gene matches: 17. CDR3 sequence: CASSPLLRSRGRIWLFF. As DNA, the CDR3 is TGTGCCAGCTCACCACTACTGAGGTCCAGGGGGCGAATTTGGCTGTTTTTT.

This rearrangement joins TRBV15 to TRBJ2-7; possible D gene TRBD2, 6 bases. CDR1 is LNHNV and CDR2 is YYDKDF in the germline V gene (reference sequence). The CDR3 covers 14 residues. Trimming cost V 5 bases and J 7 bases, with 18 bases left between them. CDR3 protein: CATSHRGGTREQYF. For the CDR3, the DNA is TGTGCCACCAGCCACCGTGGGGGGACGCGAGAGCAGTACTTC.

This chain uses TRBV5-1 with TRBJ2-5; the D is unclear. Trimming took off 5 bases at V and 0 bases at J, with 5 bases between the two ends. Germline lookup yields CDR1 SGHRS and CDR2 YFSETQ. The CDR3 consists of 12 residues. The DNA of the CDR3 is TGCGCCAGCAGATTATACCAAGAGACCCAGTACTTC. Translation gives CASRLYQETQYF.

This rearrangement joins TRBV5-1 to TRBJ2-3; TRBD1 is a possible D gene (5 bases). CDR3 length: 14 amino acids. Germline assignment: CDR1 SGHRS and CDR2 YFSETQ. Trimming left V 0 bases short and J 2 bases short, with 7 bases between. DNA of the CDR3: TGCGCCAGCAGCTTGGAAGGGGACACAGATACGCAGTATTTT. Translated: CASSLEGDTDTQYF.

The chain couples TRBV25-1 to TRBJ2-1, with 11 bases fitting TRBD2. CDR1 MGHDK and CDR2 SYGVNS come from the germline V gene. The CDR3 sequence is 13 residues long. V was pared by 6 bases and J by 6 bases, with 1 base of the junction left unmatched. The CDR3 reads CASRTSGTNEQFF. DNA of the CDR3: TGTGCCAGCAGGACTAGCGGGACCAATGAGCAGTTCTTC. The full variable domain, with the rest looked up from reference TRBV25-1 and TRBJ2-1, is EADIYQTPRYLVIGTGKKITLECSQTMGHDKMYWYQQDPGMELHLIHYSYGVNSTEKGDLSSESTVSRIRTEHFPLTLESARPSHTSQYLCASRTSGTNEQFFGPGTRLTVL.

The DNA of the CDR3 is TGTGCCAGCAGCTTCACAGGGGATAGCAATCAGCCCCAGCATTTT. Translating gives CASSFTGDSNQPQHF. V usage is TRBV7-2 and J usage is TRBJ1-5, with 7 bases that match TRBD1. The CDR3 has 15 amino acids. Trimming at V came to 3 bases and at J to 0 bases, leaving 2 bases not matched to a gene. Germline CDR1 is SGHTA and CDR2 is FQGNSA.

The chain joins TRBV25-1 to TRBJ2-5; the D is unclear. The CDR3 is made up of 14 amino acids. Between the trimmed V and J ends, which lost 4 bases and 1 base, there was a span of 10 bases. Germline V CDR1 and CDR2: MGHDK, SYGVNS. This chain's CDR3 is CASSVVNSQETQYF. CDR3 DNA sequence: TGTGCCAGCAGTGTAGTTAATAGCCAAGAGACCCAGTACTTC.

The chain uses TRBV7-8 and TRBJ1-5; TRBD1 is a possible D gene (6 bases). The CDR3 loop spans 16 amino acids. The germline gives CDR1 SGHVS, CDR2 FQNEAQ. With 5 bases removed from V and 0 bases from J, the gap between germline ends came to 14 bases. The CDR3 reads CASSPTRGNSNQPQHF. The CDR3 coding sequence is TGTGCCAGCAGCCCTACCAGGGGAAATAGCAATCAGCCCCAGCATTTT.